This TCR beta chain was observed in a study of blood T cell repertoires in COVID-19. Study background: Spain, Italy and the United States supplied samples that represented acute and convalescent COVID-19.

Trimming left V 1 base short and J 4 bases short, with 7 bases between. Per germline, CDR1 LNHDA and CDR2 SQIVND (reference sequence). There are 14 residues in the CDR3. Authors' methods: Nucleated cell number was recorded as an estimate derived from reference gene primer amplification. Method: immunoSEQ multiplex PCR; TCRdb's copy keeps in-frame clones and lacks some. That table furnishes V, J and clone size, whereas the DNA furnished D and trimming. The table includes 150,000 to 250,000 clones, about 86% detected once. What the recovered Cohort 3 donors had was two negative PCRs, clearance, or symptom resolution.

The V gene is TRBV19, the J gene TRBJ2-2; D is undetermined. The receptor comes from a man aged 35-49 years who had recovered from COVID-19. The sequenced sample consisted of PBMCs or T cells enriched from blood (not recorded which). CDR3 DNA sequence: TGTGCCAGTAGTATAGCGTGGCTCACCGGGGAGCTGTTTTTT. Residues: CASSIAWLTGELFF. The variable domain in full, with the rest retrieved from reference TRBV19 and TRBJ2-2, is DGGITQSPKYLFRKEGQNVTLSCEQNLNHDAMYWYRQDPGQGLRLIYYSQIVNDFQKGDIAEGYSVSREKKESFPLTVTSAQKNPTAFYLCASSIAWLTGELFFGEGSRLTVL.